This T cell receptor beta chain was found in a study of cytomegalovirus exposure and HLA in healthy donors. Broader study findings: Being productive about 90% or about 30% of the time was typical of most TCR beta V segments in an earlier analysis.

About this clone: The antigen remains unidentified.

Primers: 60 Vbeta forward and 13 Jbeta reverse. TCRdb keeps only in-frame clones here, not all; method: immunoSEQ multiplex PCR. The sample carries some 96,000 clones, roughly 80% recorded once. V lost 7 bases to trimming and J lost 2 bases; unmatched junction nucleotides: 3. From germline, CDR1 is MGHDK and CDR2 SYGVNS. The CDR3 consists of 13 residues. The sample taken for sequencing was PBMCs. The sequence derives from a man in his forties in good health and CMV-seropositive. This chain links TRBV25-1 with TRBJ1-2; 8 positions match TRBD1. The CDR3 here is CASTRTGNYGYTF. In DNA, the CDR3 is TGTGCCAGCACTCGGACAGGGAACTATGGCTACACCTTC.